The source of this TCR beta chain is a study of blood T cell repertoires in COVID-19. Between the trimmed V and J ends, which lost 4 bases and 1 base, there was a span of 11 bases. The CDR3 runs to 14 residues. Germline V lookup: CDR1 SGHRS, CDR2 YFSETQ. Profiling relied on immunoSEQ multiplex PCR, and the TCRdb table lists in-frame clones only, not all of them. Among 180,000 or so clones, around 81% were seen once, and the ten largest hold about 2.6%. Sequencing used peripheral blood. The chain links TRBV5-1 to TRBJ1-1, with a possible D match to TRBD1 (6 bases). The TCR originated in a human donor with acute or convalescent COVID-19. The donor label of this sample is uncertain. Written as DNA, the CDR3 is TGCGCCAGCAGCCGGGACACTGGGAACACTGAAGCTTTCTTT. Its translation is CASSRDTGNTEAFF.